The clone carrying this T cell receptor (beta chain) has a handful of counts. The antigen remains undetermined. This entry belongs to a study of T-cell reconstitution after alpha-beta-depleted transplantation in children. Regarding the study as a whole: It was surviving recipient T cells and thymic progenitors that gave some patients high TCRbeta diversity at day 60.

The J segment lost 6 bases and the V segment lost 3 bases, leaving 7 bases of the junction unmatched. This CDR3 contains 15 residues. The germline V gene has CDR1 ENHRY and CDR2 SYGVKD. This sample's TCRbeta library carried unique molecular identifier barcodes. TCRdb redid the calling of the PCR reads with MiXCR, one entry per CDR3 protein. The sample has approximately 980,000 distinct CDR3 sequences, around 30% seen once. The rearrangement links TRBV10-3 to TRBJ2-3, with 9 bases lining up with TRBD1. The sequence came from a boy under two years old who had a stem cell transplant for SCID, so the T cells may come from the graft donor. The sequences come from PBMCs, mostly from graft donor cells, collected 360 days after TCRalphabeta/CD19-depleted stem cell transplant. The CDR3 region is CAISETGTGKDTQYF. CDR3 coding DNA: TGTGCCATCAGTGAAACGGGGACAGGGAAGGATACGCAGTATTTT.